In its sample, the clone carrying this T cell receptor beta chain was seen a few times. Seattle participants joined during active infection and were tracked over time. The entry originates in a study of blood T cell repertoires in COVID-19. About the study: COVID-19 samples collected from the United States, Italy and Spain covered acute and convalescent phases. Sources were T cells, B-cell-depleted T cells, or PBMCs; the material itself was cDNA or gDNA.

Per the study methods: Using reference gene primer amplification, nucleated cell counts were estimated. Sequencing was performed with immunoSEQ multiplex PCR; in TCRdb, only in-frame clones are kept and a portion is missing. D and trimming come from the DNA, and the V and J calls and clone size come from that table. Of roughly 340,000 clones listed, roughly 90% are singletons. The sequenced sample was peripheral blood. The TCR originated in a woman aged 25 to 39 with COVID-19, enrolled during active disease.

Here the CDR3 reads CASSESNGRELFF. CDR3 bases: TGCGCCAGCAGTGAGTCGAATGGCCGGGAGCTGTTTTTT. The chain is built from TRBV10-1 and TRBJ2-2; D gene uncertain. The CDR3 length is 13 residues. Germline assignment: CDR1 WNHNN and CDR2 SYGVQD (reference sequence). The V end was cut by 0 bases, the J end by 9 bases, with 8 bases between.